The table lists the clone carrying this T cell receptor beta chain with many counts. What it binds is not known. This sample was taken from a study of metastatic and nonmetastatic thyroid tumors. On the study more broadly: Comparative analysis of repertoires was undertaken across blood and tumor or nodule tissue obtained from malignant and benign thyroid patients.

As handled by the study authors: What underpinned the distant-metastasis classifier for papillary thyroid cancer was the set of CDR3 differences across clinicopathological groups. TCRdb reprocessed the PCR reads using MiXCR. TCRdb, not the original authors, processed these V and J calls. The table lists around 26,000 clones, around 3.5% of them singletons. Study-wide points: Patients with malignant thyroid tumors reportedly had significantly higher TCR beta diversity than those with benign nodules, in blood and tumor.

Trimming cost V 4 bases and J 4 bases; bases outside gene matches: 10. The CDR3 extends over 16 amino acids. The germline gives CDR1 SGHNT, CDR2 YYREEE (reference sequence). All patients were treatment-naive before thyroid surgery. Sequenced input: blood. The gene calls are TRBV5-4 and TRBJ1-3; 8 bases are shared with TRBD1. This TCR was recovered from a male donor with papillary thyroid cancer or a benign thyroid nodule (not recorded which). Some clones in this sample may be carry-over from other donors' samples. The CDR3 DNA reads as TGTGCCAGCAGCACTGCAGGGGGCTTATTAGGAAACACCATATATTTT. Protein sequence: CASSTAGGLLGNTIYF.